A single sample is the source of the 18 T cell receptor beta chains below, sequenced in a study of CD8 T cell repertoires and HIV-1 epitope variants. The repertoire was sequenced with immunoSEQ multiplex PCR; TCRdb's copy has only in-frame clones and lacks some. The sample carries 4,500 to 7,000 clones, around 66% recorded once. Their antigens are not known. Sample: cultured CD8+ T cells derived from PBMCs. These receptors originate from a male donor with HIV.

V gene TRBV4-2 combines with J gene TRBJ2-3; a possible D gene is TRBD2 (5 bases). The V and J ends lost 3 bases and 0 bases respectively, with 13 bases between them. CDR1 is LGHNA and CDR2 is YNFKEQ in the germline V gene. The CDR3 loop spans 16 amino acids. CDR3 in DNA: TGTGCCAGCAGCCAGACGCTCCAGCGGAGCACAGATACGCAGTATTTT. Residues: CASSQTLQRSTDTQYF.

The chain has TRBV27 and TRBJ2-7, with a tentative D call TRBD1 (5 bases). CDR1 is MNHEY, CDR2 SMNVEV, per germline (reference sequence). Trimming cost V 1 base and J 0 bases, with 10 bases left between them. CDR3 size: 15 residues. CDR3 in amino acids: CASSLLAGSSYEQYF. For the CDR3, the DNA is TGTGCCAGCAGTTTATTGGCAGGGTCCTCCTACGAGCAGTACTTC.

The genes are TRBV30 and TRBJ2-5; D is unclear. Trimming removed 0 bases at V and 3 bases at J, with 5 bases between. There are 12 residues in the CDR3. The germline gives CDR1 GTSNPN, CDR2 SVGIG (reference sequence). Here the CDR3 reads CAWSVMEETQYF. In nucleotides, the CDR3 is TGTGCCTGGAGTGTAATGGAAGAGACCCAGTACTTC.

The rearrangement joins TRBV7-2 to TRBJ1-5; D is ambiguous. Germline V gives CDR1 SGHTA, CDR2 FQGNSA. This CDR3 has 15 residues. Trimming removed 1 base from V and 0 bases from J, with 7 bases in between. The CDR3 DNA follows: TGTGCCAGCAGCTTAGAAGGTTATAGCAATCAGCCCCAGCATTTT. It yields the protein CASSLEGYSNQPQHF.

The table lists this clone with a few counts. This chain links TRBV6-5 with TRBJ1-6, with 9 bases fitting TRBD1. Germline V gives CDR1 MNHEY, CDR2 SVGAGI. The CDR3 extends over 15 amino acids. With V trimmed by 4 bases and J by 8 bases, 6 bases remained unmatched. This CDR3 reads CASSLSGQGYSPLHF. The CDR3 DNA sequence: TGTGCCAGCAGTTTGTCGGGACAGGGATATTCACCCCTCCACTTT.

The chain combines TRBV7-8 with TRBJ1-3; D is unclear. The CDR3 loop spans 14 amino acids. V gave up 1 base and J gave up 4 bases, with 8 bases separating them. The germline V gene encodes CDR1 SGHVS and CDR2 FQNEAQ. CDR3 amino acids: CASSLEGTGNTIYF. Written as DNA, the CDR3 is TGTGCCAGCAGCTTAGAGGGTACGGGAAACACCATATATTTT.

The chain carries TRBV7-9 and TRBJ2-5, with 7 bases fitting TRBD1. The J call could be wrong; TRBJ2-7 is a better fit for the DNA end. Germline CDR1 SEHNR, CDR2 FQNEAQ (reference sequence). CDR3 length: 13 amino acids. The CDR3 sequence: CASTTWDRYEQYF. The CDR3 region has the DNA TGTGCCAGCACCACTTGGGACAGATACGAGCAGTACTTC.

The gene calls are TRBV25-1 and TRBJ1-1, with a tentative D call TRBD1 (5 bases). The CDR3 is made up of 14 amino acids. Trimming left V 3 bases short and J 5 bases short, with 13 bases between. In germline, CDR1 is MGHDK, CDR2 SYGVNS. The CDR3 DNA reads TGTGCCAGCAGTGAGGCAGGGAGTTGGACTGAAGCTTTCTTT. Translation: CASSEAGSWTEAFF.

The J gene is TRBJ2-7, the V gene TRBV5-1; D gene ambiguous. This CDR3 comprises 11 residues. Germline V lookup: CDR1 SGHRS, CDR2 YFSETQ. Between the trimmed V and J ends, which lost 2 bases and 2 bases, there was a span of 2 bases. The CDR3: CASSFAYEQYF. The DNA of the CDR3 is TGCGCCAGCAGCTTTGCCTACGAGCAGTACTTC.

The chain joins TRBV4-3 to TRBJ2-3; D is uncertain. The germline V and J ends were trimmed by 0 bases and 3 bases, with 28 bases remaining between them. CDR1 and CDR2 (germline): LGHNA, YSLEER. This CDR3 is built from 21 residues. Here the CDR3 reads CASSQDPPRLNLISGTDTQYF. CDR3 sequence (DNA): TGCGCCAGCAGCCAAGATCCTCCCCGCCTCAACCTTATCTCTGGAACAGATACGCAGTATTTT.

The chain's CDR3 is CASSLGQGGSPLHF. Here the CDR3 DNA reads TGTGCCAGCAGTTTAGGACAGGGAGGTTCACCCCTCCACTTT. The J gene is TRBJ1-6, the V gene TRBV5-6; 8 bases line up with TRBD1. Trimming cost V 5 bases and J 9 bases; bases outside gene matches: 7. From germline, CDR1 is SGHDT and CDR2 YYEEEE. The CDR3 is made up of 14 amino acids.

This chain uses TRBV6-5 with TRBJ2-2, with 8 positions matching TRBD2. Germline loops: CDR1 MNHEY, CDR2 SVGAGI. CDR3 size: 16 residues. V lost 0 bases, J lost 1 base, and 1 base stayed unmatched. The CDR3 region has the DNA TGTGCCAGCAGTTACTCGGCGGGGGGGAACACCGGGGAGCTGTTTTTT. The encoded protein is CASSYSAGGNTGELFF.

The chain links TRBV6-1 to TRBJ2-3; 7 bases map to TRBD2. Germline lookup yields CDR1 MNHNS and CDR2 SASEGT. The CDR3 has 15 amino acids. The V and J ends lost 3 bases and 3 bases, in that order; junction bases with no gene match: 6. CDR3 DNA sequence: TGTGCCAGCAGTGATAGGTGGGAGGGAACAGATACGCAGTATTTT. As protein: CASSDRWEGTDTQYF.

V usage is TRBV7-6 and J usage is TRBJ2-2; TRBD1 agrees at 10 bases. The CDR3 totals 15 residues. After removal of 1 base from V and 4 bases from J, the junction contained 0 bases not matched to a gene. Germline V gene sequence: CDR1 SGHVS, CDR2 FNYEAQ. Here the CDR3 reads CASSLGQGATGELFF. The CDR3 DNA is TGTGCCAGCAGCTTAGGACAGGGGGCCACCGGGGAGCTGTTTTTT.

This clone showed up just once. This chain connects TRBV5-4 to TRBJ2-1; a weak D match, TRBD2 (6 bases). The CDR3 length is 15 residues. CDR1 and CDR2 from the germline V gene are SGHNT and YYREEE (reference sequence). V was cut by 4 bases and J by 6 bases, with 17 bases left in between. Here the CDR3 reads CASSPGVASSNEQFF. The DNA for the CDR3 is TGTGCCAGCAGCCCGGGGGTAGCGAGTAGCAATGAGCAGTTCTTC.

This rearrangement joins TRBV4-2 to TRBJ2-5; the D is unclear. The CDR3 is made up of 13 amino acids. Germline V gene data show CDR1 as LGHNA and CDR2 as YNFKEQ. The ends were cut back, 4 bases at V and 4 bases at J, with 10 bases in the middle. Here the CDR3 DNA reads TGTGCCAGCAGCCCAAGGGCCGGAGAGACCCAGTACTTC. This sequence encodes CASSPRAGETQYF.

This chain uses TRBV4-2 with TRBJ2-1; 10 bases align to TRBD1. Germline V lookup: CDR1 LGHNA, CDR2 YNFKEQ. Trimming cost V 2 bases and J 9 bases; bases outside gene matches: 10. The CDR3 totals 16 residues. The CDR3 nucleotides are TGTGCCAGCAGCCAATTGACAGGGGGCATTATGGTTGAGCAGTTCTTC. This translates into CASSQLTGGIMVEQFF.

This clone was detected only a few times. The CDR3 sequence: CASSQDPAGASNEQFF. The CDR3 nucleotides read TGCGCCAGCAGCCAAGACCCAGCGGGGGCCTCCAATGAGCAGTTCTTC. This chain connects TRBV4-3 to TRBJ2-1, with TRBD2 matching over 8 bases. Germline values: CDR1 LGHNA, CDR2 YSLEER. The V segment lost 0 bases and the J segment 6 bases; nucleotides outside the gene matches: 7. The length of the CDR3 is 16 residues.